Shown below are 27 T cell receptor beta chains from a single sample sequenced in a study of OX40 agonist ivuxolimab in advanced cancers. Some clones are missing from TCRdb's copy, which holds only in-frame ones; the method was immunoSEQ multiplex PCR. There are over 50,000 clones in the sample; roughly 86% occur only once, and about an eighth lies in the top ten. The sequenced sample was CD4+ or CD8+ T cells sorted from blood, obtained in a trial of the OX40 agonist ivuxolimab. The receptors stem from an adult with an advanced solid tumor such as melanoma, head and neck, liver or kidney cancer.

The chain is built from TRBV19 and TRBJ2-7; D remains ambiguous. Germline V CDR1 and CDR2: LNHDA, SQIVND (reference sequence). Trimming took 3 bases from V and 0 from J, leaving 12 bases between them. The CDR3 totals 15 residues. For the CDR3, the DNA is TGTGCCAGTAGTATCGCCCCGGTCAGCTCCTACGAGCAGTACTTC. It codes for CASSIAPVSSYEQYF.

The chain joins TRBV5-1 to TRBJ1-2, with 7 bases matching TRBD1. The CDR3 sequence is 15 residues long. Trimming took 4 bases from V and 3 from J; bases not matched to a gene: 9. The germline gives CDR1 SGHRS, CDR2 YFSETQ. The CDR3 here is CASSPPTGAHYGYTF. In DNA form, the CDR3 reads TGCGCCAGCAGCCCGCCTACAGGGGCCCACTATGGCTACACCTTC.

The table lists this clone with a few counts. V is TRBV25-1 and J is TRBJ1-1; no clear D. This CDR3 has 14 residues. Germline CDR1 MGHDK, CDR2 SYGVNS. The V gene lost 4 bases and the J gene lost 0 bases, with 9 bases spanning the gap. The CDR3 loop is CASSGWQVNTEAFF. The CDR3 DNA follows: TGTGCCAGCAGTGGGTGGCAGGTGAACACTGAAGCTTTCTTT. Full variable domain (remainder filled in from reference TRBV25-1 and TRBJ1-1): EADIYQTPRYLVIGTGKKITLECSQTMGHDKMYWYQQDPGMELHLIHYSYGVNSTEKGDLSSESTVSRIRTEHFPLTLESARPSHTSQYLCASSGWQVNTEAFFGQGTRLTVV.

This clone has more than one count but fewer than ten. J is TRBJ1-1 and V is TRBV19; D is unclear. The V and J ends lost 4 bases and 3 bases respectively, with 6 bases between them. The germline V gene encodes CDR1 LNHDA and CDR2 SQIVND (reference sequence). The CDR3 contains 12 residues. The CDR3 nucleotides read TGTGCCAGTAGTAGACCTTACACTGAAGCTTTCTTT. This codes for CASSRPYTEAFF.

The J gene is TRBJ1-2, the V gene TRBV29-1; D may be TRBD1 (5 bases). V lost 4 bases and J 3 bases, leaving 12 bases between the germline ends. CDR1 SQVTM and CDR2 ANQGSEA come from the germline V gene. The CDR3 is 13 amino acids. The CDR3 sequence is CSVGARDYYGYTF. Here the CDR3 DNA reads TGCAGCGTTGGTGCCAGGGATTACTATGGCTACACCTTC.

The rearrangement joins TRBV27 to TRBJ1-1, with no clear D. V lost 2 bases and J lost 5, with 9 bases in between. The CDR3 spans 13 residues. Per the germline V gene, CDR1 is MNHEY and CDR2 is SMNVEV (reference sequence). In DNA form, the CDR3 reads TGTGCCAGCAGTTTACTGGGATTGACTGAAGCTTTCTTT. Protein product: CASSLLGLTEAFF.

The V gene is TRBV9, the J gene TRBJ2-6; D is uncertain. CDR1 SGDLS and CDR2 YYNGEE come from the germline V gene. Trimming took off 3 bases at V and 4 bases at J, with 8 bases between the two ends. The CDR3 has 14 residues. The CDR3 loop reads CASSAPGGANVLTF. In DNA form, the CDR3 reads TGTGCCAGCAGCGCCCCGGGCGGGGCCAACGTCCTGACTTTC.

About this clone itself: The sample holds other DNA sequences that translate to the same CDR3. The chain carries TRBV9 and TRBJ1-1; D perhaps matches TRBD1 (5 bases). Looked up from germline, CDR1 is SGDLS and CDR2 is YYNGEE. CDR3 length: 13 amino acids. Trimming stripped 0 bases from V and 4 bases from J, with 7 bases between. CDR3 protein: CASSVGGSTEAFF. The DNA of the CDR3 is TGTGCCAGCAGCGTAGGGGGGAGCACTGAAGCTTTCTTT.

The DNA of the CDR3 is TGTGCCAGCAGCTTAGACAGCTATGGCTACACCTTC. Amino acids: CASSLDSYGYTF. The genes are TRBV7-9 and TRBJ1-2, with D uncertain. Trimming removed 1 base from V and 4 bases from J, with 4 bases in between. CDR1 and CDR2 from the germline V gene are SEHNR and FQNEAQ (reference sequence). CDR3 length: 12 amino acids.

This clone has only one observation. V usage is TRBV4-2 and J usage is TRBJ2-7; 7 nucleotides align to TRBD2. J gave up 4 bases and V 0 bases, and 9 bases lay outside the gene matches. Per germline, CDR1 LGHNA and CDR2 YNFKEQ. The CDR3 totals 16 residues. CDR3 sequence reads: CASSQESGLVVYEQYF. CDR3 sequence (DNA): TGTGCCAGCAGCCAAGAATCTGGACTAGTTGTTTACGAGCAGTACTTC.

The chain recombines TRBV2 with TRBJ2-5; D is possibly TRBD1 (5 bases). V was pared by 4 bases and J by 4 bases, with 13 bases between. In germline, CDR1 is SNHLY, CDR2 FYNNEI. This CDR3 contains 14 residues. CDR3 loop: CASSVAGMRETQYF. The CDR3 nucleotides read TGTGCCAGCAGTGTGGCAGGGATGCGAGAGACCCAGTACTTC.

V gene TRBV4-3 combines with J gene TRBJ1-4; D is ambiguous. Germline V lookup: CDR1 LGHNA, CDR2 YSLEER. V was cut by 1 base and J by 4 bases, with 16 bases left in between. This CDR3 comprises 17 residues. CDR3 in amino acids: CASSQAVWGGDNEKLFF. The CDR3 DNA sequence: TGCGCCAGCAGCCAAGCGGTCTGGGGAGGAGATAATGAAAAACTGTTTTTT.

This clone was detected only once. The CDR3 spells CSVESRQGLGTEAFF. Here the CDR3 DNA reads TGCAGCGTCGAATCTAGACAGGGACTTGGGACTGAAGCTTTCTTT. The chain has TRBV29-1 and TRBJ1-1; 7 positions agree with TRBD1. The CDR3 is 15 amino acids. Germline V gives CDR1 SQVTM, CDR2 ANQGSEA. After removal of 6 bases from V and 5 bases from J, the junction contained 15 bases not matched to a gene. Full variable domain (outside the CDR3, taken from reference TRBV29-1 and TRBJ1-1): SAVISQKPSRDICQRGTSLTIQCQVDSQVTMMFWYRQQPGQSLTLIATANQGSEATYESGFVIDKFPISRPNLTFSTLTVSNMSPEDSSIYLCSVESRQGLGTEAFFGQGTRLTVV.

The CDR3 coding sequence is TGTGCCAGCAGCGTAGGAGGACAGCCTCATCAGCCCCAGCATTTT. Its protein product is CASSVGGQPHQPQHF. The chain carries TRBV9 and TRBJ1-5; possibly TRBD1 for D (6 bases). Trimming left V 0 bases short and J 5 bases short, with 12 bases between. Germline CDR1 reads SGDLS; CDR2 reads YYNGEE. The CDR3 runs to 15 residues. The whole variable domain, filled in from reference TRBV9 and TRBJ1-5, reads DSGVTQTPKHLITATGQRVTLRCSPRSGDLSVYWYQQSLDQGLQFLIQYYNGEERAKGNILERFSAQQFPDLHSELNLSSLELGDSALYFCASSVGGQPHQPQHFGDGTRLSIL.

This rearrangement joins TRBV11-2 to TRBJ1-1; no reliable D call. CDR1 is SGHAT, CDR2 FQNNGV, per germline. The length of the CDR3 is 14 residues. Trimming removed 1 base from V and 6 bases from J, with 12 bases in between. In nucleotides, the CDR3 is TGTGCCAGCAGCTTAGGTGGCCCTAAGGCTGAAGCTTTCTTT. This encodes CASSLGGPKAEAFF.

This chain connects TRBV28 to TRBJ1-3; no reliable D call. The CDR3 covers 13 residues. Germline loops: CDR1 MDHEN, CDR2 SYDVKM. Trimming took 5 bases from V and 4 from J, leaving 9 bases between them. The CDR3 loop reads CASSQTQGNTIYF. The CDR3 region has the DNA TGTGCCAGCAGTCAGACACAGGGAAACACCATATATTTT. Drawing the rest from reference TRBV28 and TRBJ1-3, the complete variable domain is DVKVTQSSRYLVKRTGEKVFLECVQDMDHENMFWYRQDPGLGLRLIYFSYDVKMKEKGDIPEGYSVSREKKERFSLILESASTNQTSMYLCASSQTQGNTIYFGEGSWLTVV.

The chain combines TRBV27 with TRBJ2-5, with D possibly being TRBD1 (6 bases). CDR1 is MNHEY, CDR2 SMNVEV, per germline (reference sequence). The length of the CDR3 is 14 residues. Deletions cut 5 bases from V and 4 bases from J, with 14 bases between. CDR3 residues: CASSISQGIETQYF. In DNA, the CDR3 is TGTGCCAGCAGTATCTCACAGGGTATAGAGACCCAGTACTTC.

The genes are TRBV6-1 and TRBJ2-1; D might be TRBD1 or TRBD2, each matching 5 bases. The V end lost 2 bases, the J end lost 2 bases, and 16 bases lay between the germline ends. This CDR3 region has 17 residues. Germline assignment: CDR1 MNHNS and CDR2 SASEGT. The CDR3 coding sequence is TGTGCCAGCAGTGAACGTAGAGTAGTGGGGGCCTACAATGAGCAGTTCTTC. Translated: CASSERRVVGAYNEQFF.

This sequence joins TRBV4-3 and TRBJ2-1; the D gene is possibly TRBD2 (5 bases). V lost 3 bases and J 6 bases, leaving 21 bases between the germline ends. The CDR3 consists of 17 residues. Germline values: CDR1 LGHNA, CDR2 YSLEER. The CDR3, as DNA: TGCGCCAGCAGCCAGAATTCTGTACTGCTTGGAGGCAATGAGCAGTTCTTC. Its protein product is CASSQNSVLLGGNEQFF.

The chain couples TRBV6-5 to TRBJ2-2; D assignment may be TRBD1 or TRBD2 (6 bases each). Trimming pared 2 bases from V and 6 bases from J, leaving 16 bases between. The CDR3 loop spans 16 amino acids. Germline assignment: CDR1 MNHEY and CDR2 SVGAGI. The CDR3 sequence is CASSYPTFGGAGELFF. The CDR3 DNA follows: TGTGCCAGCAGTTACCCAACATTCGGGGGCGCCGGGGAGCTGTTTTTT.

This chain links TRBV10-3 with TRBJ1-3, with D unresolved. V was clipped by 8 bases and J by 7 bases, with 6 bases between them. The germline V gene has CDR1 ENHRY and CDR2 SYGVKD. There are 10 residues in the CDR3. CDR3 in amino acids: CAIGENTIYF. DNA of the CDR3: TGTGCCATCGGGGAGAACACCATATATTTT.

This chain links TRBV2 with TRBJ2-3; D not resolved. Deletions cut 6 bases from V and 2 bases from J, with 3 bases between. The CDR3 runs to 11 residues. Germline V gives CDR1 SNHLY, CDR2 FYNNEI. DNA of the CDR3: TGTGCCAGCAGAAACACAGATACGCAGTATTTT. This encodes CASRNTDTQYF. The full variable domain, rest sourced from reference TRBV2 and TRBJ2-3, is EPEVTQTPSHQVTQMGQEVILRCVPISNHLYFYWYRQILGQKVEFLVSFYNNEISEKSEIFDDQFSVERPDGSNFTLKIRSTKLEDSAMYFCASRNTDTQYFGPGTRLTVL.

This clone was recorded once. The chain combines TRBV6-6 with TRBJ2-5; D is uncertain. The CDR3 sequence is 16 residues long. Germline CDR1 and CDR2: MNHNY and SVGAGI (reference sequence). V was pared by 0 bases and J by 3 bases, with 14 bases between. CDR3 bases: TGTGCCAGCAGTTACTCGATTGCTCTGGTTAAAGAGACCCAGTACTTC. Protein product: CASSYSIALVKETQYF.

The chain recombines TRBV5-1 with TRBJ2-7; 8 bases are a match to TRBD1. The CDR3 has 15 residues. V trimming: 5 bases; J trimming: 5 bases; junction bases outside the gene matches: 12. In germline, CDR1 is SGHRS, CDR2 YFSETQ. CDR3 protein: CASSYRPGQDHEQYF. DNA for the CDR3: TGCGCCAGCAGTTATCGTCCGGGACAGGACCACGAGCAGTACTTC.

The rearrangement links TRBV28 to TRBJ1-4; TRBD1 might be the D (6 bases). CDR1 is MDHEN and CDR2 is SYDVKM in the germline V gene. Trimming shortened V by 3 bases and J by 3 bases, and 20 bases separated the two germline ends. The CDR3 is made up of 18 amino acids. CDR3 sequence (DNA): TGTGCCAGCAGTTTCCCACCAACAACAGGGTTGGCTAATGAAAAACTGTTTTTT. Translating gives CASSFPPTTGLANEKLFF.

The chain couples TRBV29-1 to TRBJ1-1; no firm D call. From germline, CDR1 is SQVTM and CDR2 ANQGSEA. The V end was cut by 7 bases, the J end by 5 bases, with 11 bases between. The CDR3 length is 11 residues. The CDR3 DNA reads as TGCAGCGCCACCCCTGGGACTGAAGCTTTCTTT. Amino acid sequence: CSATPGTEAFF.

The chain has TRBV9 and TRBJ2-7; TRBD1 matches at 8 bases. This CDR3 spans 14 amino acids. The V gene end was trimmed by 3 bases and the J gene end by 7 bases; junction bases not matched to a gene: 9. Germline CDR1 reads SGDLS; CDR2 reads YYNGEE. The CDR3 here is CASSEGTGPSEQYF. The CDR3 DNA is TGTGCCAGCAGCGAGGGGACAGGACCGAGTGAGCAGTACTTC.